This T cell receptor beta chain was observed in a study of blood T cells in healthy people across ages. Of note for this clonotype: Antigen: not known. Possible read error: a much larger clone is one base away.

Trimming stripped 1 base from V and 4 bases from J, with 14 bases between. The CDR3 sequence is 15 residues long. Germline-derived CDR1 and CDR2 are SGHTA and FQGNSA. The study's findings and limits: There were more naive CD4+ cells and higher diversity in long-lived donors than in aged donors.

PCR was performed a second time for about 7 to 12 cycles using a sample-barcoded 5' primer and a J-beta primer mix. TCRdb independently ran MiXCR on the 5' RACE reads; one entry per CDR3 protein. Altogether 1,800,000 or so distinct CDR3 sequences are present, 30% to 40% being singletons, with the ten largest covering about 23%. There were healthy Caucasian individuals from Russia, aged roughly 6 to 100, serving as donors. The extraction recovered at least 6 micrograms of total RNA per sample. The J gene is TRBJ2-7, the V gene TRBV7-2; D not resolved. The sequencing input was blood. The origin of this receptor is a human donor in good health. In nucleotides, the CDR3 is TGTGCCAGCAGCTTAGGGTCCCCCCAAGTATACGAGCAGTACTTC. It yields the protein CASSLGSPQVYEQYF.